One and the same sample provided the 9 T cell receptor beta chains below, sequenced in a study of T cells in pancreatic ductal adenocarcinoma. The selected patients with pancreatic ductal adenocarcinoma had surgery but no neoadjuvant therapy. Sequenced by immunoSEQ multiplex PCR; TCRdb stores in-frame clones only, minus some. The sample records around 94,000 clones, 90% to 95% being singletons. The sequencing input was PBMCs. The receptors here all came from a human donor with pancreatic ductal adenocarcinoma.

J is TRBJ2-7 and V is TRBV4-2; possibly TRBD2 for D (6 bases). V shed 1 base and J shed 3 bases, with 13 bases lying between them. Germline CDR1 is LGHNA and CDR2 is YNFKEQ. The CDR3 has 15 amino acids. Here the CDR3 reads CASSQVAGISYEQYF. CDR3 DNA: TGTGCCAGCAGCCAAGTTGCGGGAATAAGCTACGAGCAGTACTTC.

V usage is TRBV29-1 and J usage is TRBJ2-1; the D is unclear. The CDR3 is 12 residues long. The V gene's germline CDR1 is SQVTM and CDR2 ANQGSEA. V lost 5 bases and J lost 6, with 11 bases in between. The CDR3 DNA follows: TGCAGCGTTCTTGTAGTCGGCAATGAGCAGTTCTTC. Residues: CSVLVVGNEQFF.

The chain couples TRBV7-9 to TRBJ2-5; 7 bases agree with TRBD2. With V trimmed by 4 bases and J by 4 bases, 6 bases remained unmatched. The V gene's germline CDR1 is SEHNR and CDR2 FQNEAQ (reference sequence). The CDR3 runs 14 residues. The CDR3 bases are TGTGCCAGCAGCTCCCGGTCGGGGGGAGAGACCCAGTACTTC. It yields the protein CASSSRSGGETQYF.

DNA of the CDR3: TGTGCCTGGACGGGGGGTGGGAAGACCCAGTACTTC. Translating gives CAWTGGGKTQYF. V gene TRBV30 combines with J gene TRBJ2-5; 7 nucleotides align to TRBD2. The V gene's germline CDR1 is GTSNPN and CDR2 SVGIG (reference sequence). The CDR3 sequence is 12 residues long. The V segment lost 4 bases and the J segment 6 bases; nucleotides outside the gene matches: 5.

The chain joins TRBV18 to TRBJ1-2; 9 nucleotides line up with TRBD1. Germline trimming cut 6 bases from V and 4 bases from J; bases unmatched to any gene: 3. Germline loops: CDR1 KGHSH, CDR2 LQKENI. The CDR3 is 13 residues long. This CDR3 reads CASSQGQGYGYTF. The CDR3 region has the DNA TGTGCCAGCTCCCAGGGACAGGGCTATGGCTACACCTTC. Together with reference TRBV18 and TRBJ1-2, the CDR3 gives the full variable domain: NAGVMQNPRHLVRRRGQEARLRCSPMKGHSHVYWYRQLPEEGLKFMVYLQKENIIDESGMPKERFSAEFPKEGPSILRIQQVVRGDSAAYFCASSQGQGYGYTFGSGTRLTVV.

The CDR3 sequence is CSVLTPDREYGTIYF. The CDR3 DNA reads TGCAGCGTTCTTACACCGGACAGGGAGTACGGCACCATATATTTT. V and J are TRBV29-1 and TRBJ1-3; 8 bases align to TRBD1. CDR1 and CDR2 (germline): SQVTM, ANQGSEA. The CDR3 covers 15 residues. The junction had 15 bases not matched to a gene; V was cut back by 5 bases and J by 9 bases. The whole variable domain, filled in from reference TRBV29-1 and TRBJ1-3, reads SAVISQKPSRDICQRGTSLTIQCQVDSQVTMMFWYRQQPGQSLTLIATANQGSEATYESGFVIDKFPISRPNLTFSTLTVSNMSPEDSSIYLCSVLTPDREYGTIYFGEGSWLTVV.

This chain links TRBV6-5 with TRBJ2-7; the match to TRBD2 covers 11 bases. Germline V gene data show CDR1 as MNHEY and CDR2 as SVGAGI. The CDR3 runs 14 residues. The J segment lost 0 bases and the V segment lost 6 bases, leaving 1 base of the junction unmatched. The CDR3 spells CASSLAGGSYEQYF. Here the CDR3 DNA reads TGTGCCAGCAGCCTAGCGGGAGGCTCCTACGAGCAGTACTTC.

V is TRBV21-1 and J is TRBJ2-7; the DNA was not compared with TRBD2, the D call given in the table. TRBV21-1 is a pseudogene. The CDR3 length is 15 residues. This CDR3 is CASSENAGLAHEQYF. The CDR3 DNA follows: TGTGCCAGCAGCGAAAACGCGGGACTAGCCCACGAGCAGTACTTC.

This chain joins TRBV5-1 and TRBJ2-6; TRBD1 is a possible D gene (6 bases). The CDR3 has 19 amino acids. CDR1 is SGHRS and CDR2 is YFSETQ in the germline V gene. Trimming removed 2 bases at V and 0 bases at J, with 18 bases between. The CDR3 DNA sequence: TGCGCCAGCAGCTTTGCATATCCGGGACAAGACTCTGGGGCCAACGTCCTGACTTTC. Amino acids: CASSFAYPGQDSGANVLTF.